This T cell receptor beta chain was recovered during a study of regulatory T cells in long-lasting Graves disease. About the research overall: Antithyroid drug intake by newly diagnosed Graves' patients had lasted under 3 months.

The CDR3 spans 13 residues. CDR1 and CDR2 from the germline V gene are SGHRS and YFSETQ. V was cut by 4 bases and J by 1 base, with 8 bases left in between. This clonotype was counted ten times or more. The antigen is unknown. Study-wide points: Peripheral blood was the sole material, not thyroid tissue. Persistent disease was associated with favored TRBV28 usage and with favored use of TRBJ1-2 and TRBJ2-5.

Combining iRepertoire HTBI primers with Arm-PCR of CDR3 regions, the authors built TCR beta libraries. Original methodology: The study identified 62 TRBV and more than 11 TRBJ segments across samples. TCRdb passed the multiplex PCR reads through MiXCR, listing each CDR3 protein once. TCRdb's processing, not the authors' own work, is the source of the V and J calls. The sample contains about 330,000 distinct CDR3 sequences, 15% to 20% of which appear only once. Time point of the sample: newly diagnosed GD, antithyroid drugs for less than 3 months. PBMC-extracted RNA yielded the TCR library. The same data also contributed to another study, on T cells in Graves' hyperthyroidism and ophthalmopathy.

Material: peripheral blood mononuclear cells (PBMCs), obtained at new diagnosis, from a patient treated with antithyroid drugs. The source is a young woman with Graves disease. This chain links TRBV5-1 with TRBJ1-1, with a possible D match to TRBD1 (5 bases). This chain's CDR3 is CASSIGQNTEAFF. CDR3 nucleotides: TGCGCCAGCAGCATCGGACAGAACACTGAAGCTTTCTTT. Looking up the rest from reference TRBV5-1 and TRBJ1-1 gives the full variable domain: KAGVTQTPRYLIKTRGQQVTLSCSPISGHRSVSWYQQTPGQGLQFLFEYFSETQRNKGNFPGRFSGRQFSNSRSEMNVSTLELGDSALYLCASSIGQNTEAFFGQGTRLTVV.